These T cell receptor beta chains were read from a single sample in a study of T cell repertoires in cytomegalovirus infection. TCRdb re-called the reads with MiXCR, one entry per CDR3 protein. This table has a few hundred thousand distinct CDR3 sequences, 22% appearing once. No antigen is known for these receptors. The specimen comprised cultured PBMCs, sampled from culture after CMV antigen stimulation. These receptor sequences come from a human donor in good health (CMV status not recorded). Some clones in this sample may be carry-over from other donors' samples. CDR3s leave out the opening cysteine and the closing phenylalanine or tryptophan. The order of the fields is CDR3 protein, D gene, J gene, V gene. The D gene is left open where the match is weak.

ASTTDSNQPQH,.,TRBJ1-5,TRBV7-9
ASIPRGDTYNEQF,.,TRBJ2-1,TRBV12-3/TRBV12-4
SALGLVQETQY,.,TRBJ2-5,TRBV20-1
ASSGGWVTQY,TRBD2,TRBJ2-5,TRBV28
AWRGQNTEAF,.,TRBJ1-1,TRBV30
ASNDPGGHYGYT,TRBD1,TRBJ1-2,TRBV19
ASSPGRGNEKLF,.,TRBJ1-4,TRBV7-9
ASSLQERSYQETQY,.,TRBJ2-5,TRBV7-9
ASLAGVVDTQY,TRBD2,TRBJ2-3,TRBV12-3/TRBV12-4
ATSSSGSNTDTQY,TRBD2,TRBJ2-3,TRBV15
ASITDRGTEKLF,TRBD1,TRBJ1-4,TRBV2
ASSLYPRQSSGNTIY,.,TRBJ1-3,TRBV28
SANERGQISNQPQH,TRBD1,TRBJ1-5,TRBV20-1
ASSPASPGGSTEAF,.,TRBJ1-1,TRBV18
ASSPHPLLPAF,.,TRBJ1-1,TRBV7-9
ASTRSWVETQY,.,TRBJ2-5,TRBV6-6
ASSLSRLAGSRNEQF,TRBD2,TRBJ2-1,TRBV27
ASSESRRETDTQY,TRBD2,TRBJ2-3,TRBV19
ASSLGQGPGAF,TRBD1,TRBJ1-1,TRBV28
ASSYKGALHGANVLT,.,TRBJ2-6,TRBV6-5
ASSFQALRDTQY,.,TRBJ2-3,TRBV12-3/TRBV12-4
ATSRDSRKLF,.,TRBJ1-4,TRBV15
ASNGDRELAEVGEQF,TRBD1,TRBJ2-1,TRBV2
ASSLGVVVGNGYT,.,TRBJ1-2,TRBV7-6
ASQGAMMVNTEAF,TRBD1,TRBJ1-1,TRBV28
ASSQALVEGLGTEAF,.,TRBJ1-1,TRBV4-2